This T cell receptor (beta chain) was obtained from a study of Ad26.COV2.S vaccination and SARS-CoV-2 variants. Treatment defined: 15 to 20 received Ad26.COV2.S at low or high dose, single or two shots; five or six received placebo; per-sample allocation not given. On day 63 after the first injection, vaccine and placebo recipients gave samples. The method was immunoSEQ multiplex PCR; TCRdb's version includes in-frame clones alone and lacks a portion of them. The sample lists around 310,000 clones, 85% to 90% occurring once. This TCR was sampled from a person between 18 and 65 years old who received the Ad26.COV2.S COVID-19 vaccine or a placebo. Source: peripheral blood, taken in a trial of Ad26.COV2.S vaccine versus placebo.

Here the CDR3 DNA reads TGTGCCAGCAGCGGGCGAGTAAACGGCGGAGGGACCCAGTACTTC. Translation: CASSGRVNGGGTQYF. The rearrangement joins TRBV28 to TRBJ2-5; tentatively, D is TRBD2 (5 bases). This CDR3 is built from 15 residues. The germline V gene encodes CDR1 MDHEN and CDR2 SYDVKM. V was clipped by 6 bases and J by 7 bases, with 21 bases between them.